This record concerns one TCR beta chain sequence. The antigen remains unidentified. Use of 60 Vbeta and 13 Jbeta primers characterized the PCR. How the authors handled the data: About 80 million unique TCR beta chains, about 11 million of them shared, were counted by a later analysis. The method was immunoSEQ multiplex PCR; TCRdb's version includes in-frame clones alone and lacks a portion of them. The V and J calls and the clone size are those of that table, but D and trimming were determined from the DNA. The sample holds around 200,000 clones, around 81% seen once. This sample stems from a study of cytomegalovirus exposure and HLA in healthy donors. The wider study: A previous analysis identified about 110 million unique TCR beta sequences derived from 180 million or so T cells.

Study results and limitations: Clonal expansion was found to be greater in HLA-associated TCR beta chains than in equally common others in a later analysis.

Everyone who donated was a healthy bone marrow donor. This clonotype was sampled from a man aged 30 to 39 in good health and CMV-seronegative. The specimen was PBMCs.

CDR3 DNA: TGTGCCAGCAGTTGGGCTCCGGGACAGGGGGATAGGACTGAAGCTTTCTTT. As protein: CASSWAPGQGDRTEAFF. The chain links TRBV27 to TRBJ1-1; 11 positions agree with TRBD1. The ends lost 4 bases at V and 5 bases at J; junction bases unmatched: 12. This CDR3 has 17 amino acids. The germline V gene has CDR1 MNHEY and CDR2 SMNVEV (reference sequence).